The sequence of this TCR beta chain was determined in a study of T cell responses to AZD1222 COVID-19 vaccine. About the research overall: Pooled together were second doses at about 4 or about 12 weeks. General observations from the study: Seropositive AZD1222 recipients at baseline numbered only five or six. Repertoire samples came only from after the peak T cell response. It should be noted that donors were predominantly white British and more often female, and clonal diversity was possibly underestimated.

Details on this clone: Its target is not known.

The CDR3 runs to 14 residues. V trimming: 2 bases; J trimming: 8 bases; junction bases outside the gene matches: 6. Germline CDR1 is MNHEY and CDR2 is SVGAGI. TCRdb's table, derived via immunoSEQ multiplex PCR, lists solely in-frame clones and lacks some. This table has around 100,000 clones, over 75% appearing once. The source is an adult in good health. The source was peripheral blood, collected on day 0 of AZD1222 vaccination. V is TRBV6-5 and J is TRBJ2-1; TRBD1 matches at 7 bases. CDR3 amino acids: CASSYKQGWDEQFF. CDR3 DNA sequence: TGTGCCAGCAGTTACAAACAGGGGTGGGATGAGCAGTTCTTC.